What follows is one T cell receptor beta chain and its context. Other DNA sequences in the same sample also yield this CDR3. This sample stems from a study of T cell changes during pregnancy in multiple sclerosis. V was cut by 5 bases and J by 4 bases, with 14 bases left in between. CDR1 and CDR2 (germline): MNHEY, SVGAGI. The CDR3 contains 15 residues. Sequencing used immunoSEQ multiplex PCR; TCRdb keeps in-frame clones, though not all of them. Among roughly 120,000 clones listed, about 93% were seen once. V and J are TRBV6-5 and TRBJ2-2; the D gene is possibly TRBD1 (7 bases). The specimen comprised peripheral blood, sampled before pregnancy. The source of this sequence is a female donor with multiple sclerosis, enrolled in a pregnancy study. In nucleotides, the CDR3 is TGTGCCAGCAGTGGCGGGGACAGCCTCACCGGGGAGCTGTTTTTT. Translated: CASSGGDSLTGELFF.